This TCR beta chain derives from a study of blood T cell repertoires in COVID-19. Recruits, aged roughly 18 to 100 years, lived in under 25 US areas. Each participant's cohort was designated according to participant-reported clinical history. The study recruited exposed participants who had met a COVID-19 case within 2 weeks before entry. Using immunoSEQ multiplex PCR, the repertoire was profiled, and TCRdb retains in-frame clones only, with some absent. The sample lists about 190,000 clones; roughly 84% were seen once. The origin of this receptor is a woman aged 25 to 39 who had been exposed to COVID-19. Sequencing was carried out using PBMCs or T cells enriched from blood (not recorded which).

The CDR3 DNA reads as TGTGCCAGCAGCTTGTCGAGCGAGCAGTACTTC. This encodes CASSLSSEQYF. The chain employs TRBV5-6 and TRBJ2-7; D unresolved. V lost 1 base to trimming and J lost 6 bases, with 5 bases between them. This CDR3 comprises 11 residues. Germline CDR1 SGHDT, CDR2 YYEEEE.